The table lists the clone carrying this TCR beta chain with many counts. Its antigen is as yet unknown. The data were obtained in a study of spatial heterogeneity in lung cancer. Study outcomes and limitations: In blood, ubiquitous expanded tumor TCRs appeared more at resection than follow-up.

This CDR3 has 16 residues. Trimming at V came to 4 bases and at J to 5 bases, leaving 12 bases not matched to a gene. CDR1 is SGHTA, CDR2 FQGNSA, per germline. TCRdb called the 5' RACE reads again in MiXCR, with one record for every CDR3 protein. Counted here are 20,000 to 25,000 distinct CDR3 sequences, under 6% occurring once; the ten biggest clones make up approximately 7.4%. The time point is: sample taken at primary tumor resection. Without sorting, whole RNA was sequenced from tumor, nontumor lung or frozen PBMC. The TCR was taken from a male donor with early-stage non-small cell lung cancer. This chain connects TRBV7-2 to TRBJ2-5, with TRBD2 identical over 8 bases. The sample here was PBMCs, taken at surgery. DNA of the CDR3: TGTGCCAGCAGCTACGAACGGGGGGGGCTTTCGGAGACCCAGTACTTC. Protein product: CASSYERGGLSETQYF.